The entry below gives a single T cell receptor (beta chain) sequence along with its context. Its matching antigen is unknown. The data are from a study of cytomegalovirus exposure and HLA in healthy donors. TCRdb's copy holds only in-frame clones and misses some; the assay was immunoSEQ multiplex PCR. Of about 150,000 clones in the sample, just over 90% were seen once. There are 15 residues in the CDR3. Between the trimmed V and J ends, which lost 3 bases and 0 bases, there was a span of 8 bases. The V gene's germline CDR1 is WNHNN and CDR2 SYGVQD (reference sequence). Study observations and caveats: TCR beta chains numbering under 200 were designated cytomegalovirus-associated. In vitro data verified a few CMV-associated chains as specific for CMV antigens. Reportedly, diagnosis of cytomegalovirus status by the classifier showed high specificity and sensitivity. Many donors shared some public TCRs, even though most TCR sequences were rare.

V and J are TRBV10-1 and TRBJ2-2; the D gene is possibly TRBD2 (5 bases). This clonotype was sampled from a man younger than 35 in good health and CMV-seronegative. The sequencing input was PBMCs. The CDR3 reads CASSDGSANTGELFF. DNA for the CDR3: TGCGCCAGCAGTGATGGGAGCGCGAACACCGGGGAGCTGTTTTTT.